The TCR beta chain under discussion was sequenced for a study of blood T cells in healthy people across ages. Study background: T cells yielded about one barcoded beta molecule per two cells through template switching.

The authors drew around 9.4 milliliters of peripheral blood from each donor. Study results and caveats: The study regarded diversity estimates from one million T cells as underestimates.

The CDR3 has 14 residues. Germline CDR1 is DFQATT and CDR2 is SNEGSKA (reference sequence). V was shortened by 3 bases and J by 4 bases, with 14 bases between the two germline ends. Primers used in a second PCR of roughly 6 to 12 cycles were a sample-barcoded 5' primer and a J-beta primer mix. TCRdb re-called the 5' RACE reads through MiXCR, storing one row per CDR3 protein. Of around 1,500,000 distinct CDR3 sequences listed, about 28% were seen once; the top ten hold 6.5% to 8.5%. As concerns this clonotype: Antigen: not known.

The sample taken for sequencing was blood. The rearrangement joins TRBV20-1 to TRBJ2-3; no definite D call. This clonotype was sampled from a young woman in good health. The CDR3 spells CSASMGTRPDTQYF. The DNA for the CDR3 is TGCAGTGCTAGTATGGGAACCCGCCCAGATACGCAGTATTTT.